This TCR beta chain was sequenced for a study of T cell changes during pregnancy in multiple sclerosis. The ends lost 6 bases at V and 2 bases at J; junction bases unmatched: 4. The CDR3 totals 13 residues. CDR1 is MNHEY, CDR2 SMNVEV, per germline (reference sequence). This table comes from immunoSEQ multiplex PCR, and its TCRdb copy is limited to in-frame clones, with some not included. Of approximately 18,000 clones in the sample, 84% were seen once. The rearrangement uses TRBV27 and TRBJ2-7; 7 nucleotides match TRBD1. The TCR was taken from a female donor in good health, enrolled as a control in a pregnancy study. This material consisted of CD8+ T cells from peripheral blood mononuclear cells, taken in the second trimester of pregnancy. Written as DNA, the CDR3 is TGTGCCAGCAGCTGGGACAGTACCTACGAGCAGTACTTC. This sequence encodes CASSWDSTYEQYF.